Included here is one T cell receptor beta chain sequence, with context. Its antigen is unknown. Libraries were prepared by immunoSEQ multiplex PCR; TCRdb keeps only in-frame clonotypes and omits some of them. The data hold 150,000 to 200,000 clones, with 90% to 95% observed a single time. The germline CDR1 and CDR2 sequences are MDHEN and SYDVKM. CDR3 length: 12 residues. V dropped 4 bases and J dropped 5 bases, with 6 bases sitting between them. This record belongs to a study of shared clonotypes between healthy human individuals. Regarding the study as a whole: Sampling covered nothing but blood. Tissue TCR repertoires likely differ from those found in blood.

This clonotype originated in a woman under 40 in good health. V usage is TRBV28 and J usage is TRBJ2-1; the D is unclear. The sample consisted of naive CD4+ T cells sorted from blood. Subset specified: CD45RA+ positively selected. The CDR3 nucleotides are TGTGCCAGCAGTTCCTCTGACAATGAGCAGTTCTTC. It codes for CASSSSDNEQFF. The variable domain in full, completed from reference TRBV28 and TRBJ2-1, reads DVKVTQSSRYLVKRTGEKVFLECVQDMDHENMFWYRQDPGLGLRLIYFSYDVKMKEKGDIPEGYSVSREKKERFSLILESASTNQTSMYLCASSSSDNEQFFGPGTRLTVL.